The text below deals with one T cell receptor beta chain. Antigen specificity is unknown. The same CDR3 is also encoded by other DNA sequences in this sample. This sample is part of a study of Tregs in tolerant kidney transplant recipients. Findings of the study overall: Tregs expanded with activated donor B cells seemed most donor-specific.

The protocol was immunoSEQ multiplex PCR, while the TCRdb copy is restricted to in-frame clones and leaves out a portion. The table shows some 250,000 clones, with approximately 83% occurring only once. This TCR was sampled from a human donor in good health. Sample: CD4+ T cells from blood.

CDR3 DNA sequence: TGTGCCAGCTCACCACCATCAACCTACGAGCAGTACTTC. This encodes CASSPPSTYEQYF. V usage is TRBV18 and J usage is TRBJ2-7; D gene uncertain. The V gene lost 0 bases and the J gene lost 2 bases, with 5 bases spanning the gap. CDR3 size: 13 residues. CDR1 is KGHSH and CDR2 is LQKENI in the germline V gene.